This T cell receptor (beta chain) was observed in a study of primary melanoma T cells and metastatic recurrence. Study in general: These T2 to T4 primary melanomas had thickness greater than 1 mm.

The CDR3 runs 15 residues. Germline CDR1 reads SGHRS; CDR2 reads YFSETQ. J gave up 7 bases and V 4 bases, and 6 bases lay outside the gene matches. General study results and limits: A T-cell-mediated antitumor response in primary melanoma was only suggested. Regardless of ulceration, mitotic rate or nodal disease, >20% T-cell fraction appeared protective. Progression-free survival prediction reportedly improved most when T-cell fraction, rather than another histopathological variable, joined tumor thickness.

Of note for this clone: The antigen is undetermined.

The assay was immunoSEQ multiplex PCR, and TCRdb's table has in-frame clones only and misses some. This sample has some 3,100 clones, with approximately 78% found just once. This clonotype originated in a human donor with melanoma. The chain uses TRBV5-1 and TRBJ2-1, with 12 bases matching TRBD2. Sequencing was performed on melanoma tumor tissue. The DNA of the CDR3 is TGCGCCAGCAGCCCTCTAGCGGGAGGGAGGAATGAGCAGTTCTTC. This translates into CASSPLAGGRNEQFF.